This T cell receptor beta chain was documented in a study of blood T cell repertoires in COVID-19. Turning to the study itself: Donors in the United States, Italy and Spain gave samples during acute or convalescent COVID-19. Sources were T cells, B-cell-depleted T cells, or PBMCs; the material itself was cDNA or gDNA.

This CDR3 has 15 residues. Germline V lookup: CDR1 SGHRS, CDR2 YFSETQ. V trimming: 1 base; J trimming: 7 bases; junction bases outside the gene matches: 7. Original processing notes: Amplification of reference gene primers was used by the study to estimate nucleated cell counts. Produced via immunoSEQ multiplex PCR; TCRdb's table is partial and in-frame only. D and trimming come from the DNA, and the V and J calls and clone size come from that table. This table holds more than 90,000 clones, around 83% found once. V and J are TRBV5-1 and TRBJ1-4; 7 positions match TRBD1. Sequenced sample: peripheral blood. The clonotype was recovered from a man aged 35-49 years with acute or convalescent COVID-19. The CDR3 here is CASSLMNRGGEKLFF. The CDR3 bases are TGCGCCAGCAGCTTGATGAACAGGGGCGGTGAAAAACTGTTTTTT. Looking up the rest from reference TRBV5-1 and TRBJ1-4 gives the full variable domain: KAGVTQTPRYLIKTRGQQVTLSCSPISGHRSVSWYQQTPGQGLQFLFEYFSETQRNKGNFPGRFSGRQFSNSRSEMNVSTLELGDSALYLCASSLMNRGGEKLFFGSGTQLSVL.